What follows are 2 T cell receptor beta chains derived from one specimen sequenced in a study of cytomegalovirus exposure and HLA in healthy donors. Vbeta (60) and Jbeta (13) primers were used in the PCR. Using immunoSEQ multiplex PCR, the repertoire was profiled, and TCRdb retains in-frame clones only, with some absent. This sample has 100,000 or so clones, with approximately 70% found just once. Input material: PBMCs. Receptors were obtained from a woman aged 18-29 years in good health and CMV-seropositive.

The rearrangement links TRBV5-1 to TRBJ1-1, with D hard to call. The CDR3 spans 14 residues. Germline V CDR1 and CDR2: SGHRS, YFSETQ. V gave up 1 base and J gave up 2 bases, with 9 bases separating them. CDR3 residues: CASSLFTTNTEAFF. CDR3 bases: TGCGCCAGCAGCTTGTTCACAACAAACACTGAAGCTTTCTTT. Looking up the rest from reference TRBV5-1 and TRBJ1-1 gives the full variable domain: KAGVTQTPRYLIKTRGQQVTLSCSPISGHRSVSWYQQTPGQGLQFLFEYFSETQRNKGNFPGRFSGRQFSNSRSEMNVSTLELGDSALYLCASSLFTTNTEAFFGQGTRLTVV.

In its sample, this clone was seen a few times. The chain links TRBV5-4 to TRBJ2-1; 8 bases align to TRBD2. Germline V gene sequence: CDR1 SGHNT, CDR2 YYREEE (reference sequence). The CDR3 runs 15 residues. Trimming took 4 bases from V and 5 from J; bases not matched to a gene: 8. The CDR3, as DNA: TGTGCCAGCAGCCCGGGGGGGCGGGTGAACAATGAGCAGTTCTTC. This sequence encodes CASSPGGRVNNEQFF.